One sample yielded the 9 T cell receptor beta chains listed below, sequenced in a study of post-analysis software for immune sequencing data. Study outcomes and limitations: Relative to controls, patients had 5 or 6 TRBV segments at higher frequency, with TRBV5-6, TRBV5-1 and TRBV20-1 among these.

No antigen has been identified for these receptors. cDNA libraries for TCR beta contained unique molecular identifiers. TCRdb re-derived calls from the PCR reads in MiXCR, one entry per CDR3 protein. The sample lists roughly 620,000 distinct CDR3 sequences, roughly 46% occurring once. What was sequenced was blood. The receptors stem from a girl aged 10 to 17 with multiple sclerosis.

The rearrangement uses TRBV6-5 and TRBJ2-7; possibly TRBD2 for D (5 bases). Germline CDR1 is MNHEY and CDR2 is SVGAGI. The CDR3 length is 14 residues. V lost 0 bases to trimming and J lost 5 bases, with 11 bases between them. DNA for the CDR3: TGTGCCAGCAGTTACTCGCGGGCCGAGGACGAGCAGTACTTC. Translation: CASSYSRAEDEQYF.

This clonotype was counted between two and nine times. This rearrangement joins TRBV5-1 to TRBJ1-2, with 10 nucleotides matching TRBD1. Germline V lookup: CDR1 SGHRS, CDR2 YFSETQ. With V trimmed by 0 bases and J by 4 bases, 12 bases remained unmatched. The CDR3 is made up of 18 amino acids. For the CDR3, the DNA is TGCGCCAGCAGCTTGGAGGGACAGGGGATCAAGTTCCCCTATGGCTACACCTTC. This codes for CASSLEGQGIKFPYGYTF.

This clonotype has only a few counts. V gene TRBV5-1 combines with J gene TRBJ2-3; 12 nucleotides match TRBD2. The J segment lost 3 bases and the V segment lost 0 bases, leaving 2 bases of the junction unmatched. This CDR3 has 16 amino acids. Germline assignment: CDR1 SGHRS and CDR2 YFSETQ. The CDR3 DNA follows: TGCGCCAGCAGCTTGGCAACTAGCGGGAGGACAGATACGCAGTATTTT. It specifies CASSLATSGRTDTQYF.

This chain's CDR3 is CASSQDLGGAQHF. DNA for the CDR3: TGTGCCAGCAGCCAAGATTTAGGAGGGGCCCAGCATTTT. The V call is TRBV4-2, the J call TRBJ1-5; maybe TRBD1 (5 bases). Germline CDR1 LGHNA, CDR2 YNFKEQ. Trimming removed 0 bases at V and 11 bases at J, with 11 bases between. The CDR3 length is 13 residues.

This clonotype was seen repeatedly, ten times or more. The chain combines TRBV12-3 or TRBV12-4 with TRBJ1-4, with unresolved D. This CDR3 is 16 amino acids long. With 2 bases removed from V and 5 bases from J, the gap between germline ends came to 15 bases. CDR3 in amino acids: CASSLSGSRSNEKLFF. DNA for the CDR3: TGTGCCAGCAGTTTAAGCGGATCTAGGTCCAATGAAAAACTGTTTTTT.

The chain is built from TRBV12-3 or TRBV12-4 and TRBJ1-1; 7 nucleotides line up with TRBD1. After removal of 3 bases from V and 6 bases from J, the junction contained 7 bases not matched to a gene. CDR3 size: 14 residues. The CDR3 loop is CASSFSSGTAEAFF. The CDR3 DNA is TGTGCCAGCAGTTTCTCGAGTGGGACAGCTGAAGCTTTCTTT.

This clonotype was picked up a small number of times. The rearrangement joins TRBV5-1 to TRBJ1-2, with 8 positions matching TRBD1. CDR3 size: 15 residues. Germline lookup yields CDR1 SGHRS and CDR2 YFSETQ. With 0 bases clipped from V and 4 bases from J, the junction kept 5 bases outside the gene matches. The CDR3, as DNA: TGCGCCAGCAGCTTGGCCCCGGACAGGGTCTATGGCTACACCTTC. Protein: CASSLAPDRVYGYTF.

V is TRBV19 and J is TRBJ1-2; no definite D call. From germline, CDR1 is LNHDA and CDR2 SQIVND (reference sequence). V lost 6 bases, J lost 4 bases, and 6 bases lay in between. The CDR3 runs to 11 residues. The CDR3: CASRHRYGYTF. DNA for the CDR3: TGTGCCAGTAGACACCGCTATGGCTACACCTTC.

The V call is TRBV7-9, the J call TRBJ1-6; weak D call: TRBD1 (6 bases). The germline V gene has CDR1 SEHNR and CDR2 FQNEAQ (reference sequence). The CDR3 extends over 15 amino acids. V was pared by 5 bases and J by 10 bases, with 18 bases between. The CDR3 nucleotides are TGTGCCAGCAGCGGGGGCAGAGTAGATCGATCACCCCTCCACTTT. Amino acid sequence: CASSGGRVDRSPLHF. Using reference TRBV7-9 and TRBJ1-6 for the parts outside the CDR3, the full variable domain is DTGVSQNPRHKITKRGQNVTFRCDPISEHNRLYWYRQTLGQGPEFLTYFQNEAQLEKSRLLSDRFSAERPKGSFSTLEIQRTEQGDSAMYLCASSGGRVDRSPLHFGNGTRLTVT.